A selection of T cell receptor beta chains follows, all from one sample in a study of blood T cell repertoires in COVID-19. Profiled with immunoSEQ multiplex PCR; TCRdb holds only in-frame clones, not every one. The repertoire holds 350,000 to 450,000 clones, with 85% as singletons. The sample comprised peripheral blood. The source is a woman under 30 with acute or convalescent COVID-19. CDR3s include the opening cysteine and the closing phenylalanine or tryptophan. D genes are given only for firm matches. The size of a clone is reported for some rows only, either as once, few or many, or as a class for expanded clones.

j_call,d_call,clone_size,v_call,cdr3_nt,cdr3_aa
TRBJ2-3,TRBD2,.,TRBV5-1,TGCGCCAGCAGCTTGGACGCGGGGGGGACAGATACGCAGTATTTT,CASSLDAGGTDTQYF
TRBJ1-1,.,.,TRBV27,TGTGCCAGCAGCCGACTCGGGGGGAGCACTGAAGCTTTCTTT,CASSRLGGSTEAFF
TRBJ1-1,.,.,TRBV7-9,TGTGCCAGCAGCCTCCAGGCGGGAATGCCCACTGAAGCTTTCTTT,CASSLQAGMPTEAFF
TRBJ1-4,TRBD1,.,TRBV4-1,TGCGCCAGCAGCGACAGGGGCAATAATGAAAAACTGTTTTTT,CASSDRGNNEKLFF
TRBJ1-1,TRBD1,.,TRBV7-8,TGTGCCAGCAGCCGTTCGACAGGGAATCCCCCTGAAGCTTTCTTT,CASSRSTGNPPEAFF
TRBJ1-4,.,few,TRBV27,TGTGCCAGCAGAAGGTCTTTGGCTGGGGAGGAAAAACTGTTTTTT,CASRRSLAGEEKLFF
TRBJ1-3,TRBD1,.,TRBV9,TGTGCCAGCAGCCTAGACGGACAGGGAGGAAACACCATATATTTT,CASSLDGQGGNTIYF
TRBJ2-7,TRBD2,.,TRBV3-1/TRBV3-2,TGTGCCAGCAGCCCTAGCGGCATAGTATCGTACGAGCAGTACTTC,CASSPSGIVSYEQYF
TRBJ2-7,TRBD1,.,TRBV28,TGTGCCAGCAGTTTATGGGGACAGGGGGCCGACGAGCAGTACTTC,CASSLWGQGADEQYF
TRBJ1-6,TRBD1,.,TRBV11-2,TGTGCCAGCAGCCAACGGGACAGGGGGCTTTCACCCCTCCACTTT,CASSQRDRGLSPLHF
TRBJ2-1,TRBD1,.,TRBV2,TGTGCCAGCAGGGGGGACAGCTCCTACAATGAGCAGTTCTTC,CASRGDSSYNEQFF
TRBJ2-2,.,.,TRBV9,TGTGCCAGCAGCTCCCGCGGGGGCACGAACACCGGGGAGCTGTTTTTT,CASSSRGGTNTGELFF
TRBJ1-2,.,.,TRBV6-5,TGTGCCAGCAGTTACTTTAGGGGTAATGGCTACACCTTC,CASSYFRGNGYTF
TRBJ2-7,TRBD2,.,TRBV5-4,TGTGCCAGCAGCTTGTCAAAGACTAGCGGGGCCTACGAGCAGTACTTC,CASSLSKTSGAYEQYF
TRBJ1-5,.,.,TRBV12-5,TGTGCTAGTGGTTTGGGAGAGGACTTAAATCAGCCCCAGCATTTT,CASGLGEDLNQPQHF
TRBJ2-1,TRBD2,.,TRBV2,TGTGCCAGCGGTCCGACTAGCGGGAGGTTAAATGAGCAGTTCTTC,CASGPTSGRLNEQFF
TRBJ2-2,TRBD2,few,TRBV24-1,TGTGCCACCAGTGGACTAGCGGCTAACACCGGGGAGCTGTTTTTT,CATSGLAANTGELFF
TRBJ2-1,.,once,TRBV7-3,TGTGCCAGCAGCTTAGTTGGCGGGAAAGAATACAATGAGCAGTTCTTC,CASSLVGGKEYNEQFF
TRBJ2-2,.,once,TRBV11-3,TGTGCCAGCAGCCCAGGGGCCGGGGAGCTGTTTTTT,CASSPGAGELFF
TRBJ2-2,TRBD2,once,TRBV30,TGTGCCTGGAGTGGGGTAGCGGGGGGATCTAACACCGGGGAGCTGTTTTTT,CAWSGVAGGSNTGELFF
TRBJ1-5,.,.,TRBV24-1,TGTGCCACCCTAAAACACCGTGGCGGCCAGCCCCAGCATTTT,CATLKHRGGQPQHF
TRBJ1-3,.,.,TRBV2,TGTGCCAGCAGTGAAGTTACAGGGCGCTCTGGAAACACCATATATTTT,CASSEVTGRSGNTIYF
TRBJ2-1,.,.,TRBV9,TGTGCCAGCAGCGTAGACTATGAGCAGTTCTTC,CASSVDYEQFF
TRBJ1-6,.,.,TRBV5-1,TGCGCCAGCAGCTTGGCCGGGACTAAAGAGGTGCCCCTCCACTTT,CASSLAGTKEVPLHF
TRBJ1-4,.,.,TRBV5-1,TGCGCCAGCAGCTTGGAGGGAACGGGGGAAAAACTGTTTTTT,CASSLEGTGEKLFF
TRBJ1-6,TRBD1,.,TRBV19,TGTGCCAGTAGTACTCAGACAGGGAATTCACCCCTCCACTTT,CASSTQTGNSPLHF
TRBJ1-1,.,many,TRBV12-3/TRBV12-4,TGTGCCAGCAGGCTCCCGGGGGGAGCTGAAGCTTTCTTT,CASRLPGGAEAFF
TRBJ2-3,.,once,TRBV9,TGTGCCAGCAGTGTCGTGGGGACTAGCACAGATACGCAGTATTTT,CASSVVGTSTDTQYF
TRBJ2-3,.,.,TRBV7-9,TGTGCCAGCAGCCCTCGACAGAGCTTTAGCACAGATACGCAGTATTTT,CASSPRQSFSTDTQYF
TRBJ2-3,.,few,TRBV25-1,TGTGCCAGCAGTCCTCTAGCACTCACAGATACGCAGTATTTT,CASSPLALTDTQYF
TRBJ1-1,.,.,TRBV29-1,TGCAGCGTTGGGCTACAGGGTTATGACACTGAAGCTTTCTTT,CSVGLQGYDTEAFF
TRBJ1-2,.,.,TRBV28,TGTGCCAGCAGTTTAGGCCCGGAGTATGGCTACACCTTC,CASSLGPEYGYTF
TRBJ1-5,.,.,TRBV7-8,TGTGCCAGCAGGGGGGGGAGACAGGACAATCAGCCCCAGCATTTT,CASRGGRQDNQPQHF
TRBJ1-6,.,.,TRBV30,TGTGCCTGGAGTGGAGGCAGCGGTCAATATAATTCACCCCTCCACTTT,CAWSGGSGQYNSPLHF
TRBJ2-2,TRBD2,few,TRBV9,TGTGCCAGCAGCGTCGGACAGGGGACAAGACTAGCGGGGTACACCGGGGAGCTGTTTTTT,CASSVGQGTRLAGYTGELFF
TRBJ2-1,TRBD2,.,TRBV27,TGTGCCAGCAAAGGACTAGCGGTTTCGAATGAGCAGTTCTTC,CASKGLAVSNEQFF
TRBJ1-2,.,.,TRBV3-1/TRBV3-2,TGTGCCAGCAGCCAAGATATGACAGCCTATGGCTACACCTTC,CASSQDMTAYGYTF
TRBJ1-5,TRBD1,.,TRBV5-1,TGCGCCAGCAGCCAAGGGACAGAAAATCAGCCCCAGCATTTT,CASSQGTENQPQHF
TRBJ2-1,TRBD1,few,TRBV19,TGTGCCACTAGAGGGACAGGGATTAACAATGAGCAGTTCTTC,CATRGTGINNEQFF
TRBJ2-7,.,.,TRBV4-1,TGCGCCAGCAGCCAAGAGTCGGGGTCCTACGAGCAGTACTTC,CASSQESGSYEQYF
TRBJ2-1,TRBD2,.,TRBV6-5,TGTGCCAGCACAAGACTAGCGGGGGGAGGCGATGAGCAGTTCTTC,CASTRLAGGGDEQFF
TRBJ2-1,TRBD2,.,TRBV5-4,TGTGCCAGCAGCCCCACTAGGCGGGAGGGTTACAATGAGCAGTTCTTC,CASSPTRREGYNEQFF
TRBJ2-7,.,.,TRBV6-6,TGTGCCAGCAGTTACTCGGGAGCTACCGAGCAGTACTTC,CASSYSGATEQYF
TRBJ2-7,TRBD1,.,TRBV28,TGTGCCAGCAGTTCCACCGGGACAGGGAGCTCCTACGAGCAGTACTTC,CASSSTGTGSSYEQYF
TRBJ1-2,.,.,TRBV2,TGTGCCAGCAGTAGGATCAGGGAAGGGCATGGCTACACCTTC,CASSRIREGHGYTF
TRBJ1-3,.,.,TRBV7-2,TGTGCCAGCAGCCTCGCATGGGGGCCTGGAAACACCATATATTTT,CASSLAWGPGNTIYF
TRBJ2-7,TRBD2,.,TRBV5-4,TGTGCCAGCCACATAGGGACTAGCGGGACTGAGCAGTACTTC,CASHIGTSGTEQYF
TRBJ2-7,TRBD1,.,TRBV7-8,TGTGCCAGCAGCAGCCGGGACGGGACAGACGAGCAGTACTTC,CASSSRDGTDEQYF
TRBJ2-1,.,few,TRBV6-5,TGTGCCAGCAGGAGACAGGAAGGAAAGCAGTTCTTC,CASRRQEGKQFF